The present TCR beta chain was sequenced within a study of cytomegalovirus exposure and HLA in healthy donors. Study as a whole: The 110 or so validation repertoires were produced on the same platform as the approximately 670 repertoires of the first cohort. This was reported in a later analysis.

The CDR3 has 14 amino acids. The V gene end was trimmed by 2 bases and the J gene end by 6 bases; junction bases not matched to a gene: 6. CDR1 WNHNN and CDR2 SYGVQD come from the germline V gene (reference sequence). Profiled with immunoSEQ multiplex PCR; TCRdb holds only in-frame clones, not every one. The repertoire holds about 140,000 clones, with roughly four fifths as singletons. V is TRBV10-1 and J is TRBJ2-7; TRBD2 matches at 8 bases. This receptor was taken from a man aged 30 to 39 in good health and CMV-seropositive. The sequencing input was PBMCs. The CDR3 coding sequence is TGCGCCAGCAGTGAGGGGACTAGTTCGGCCGAGCAGTACTTC. Translating it yields CASSEGTSSAEQYF.